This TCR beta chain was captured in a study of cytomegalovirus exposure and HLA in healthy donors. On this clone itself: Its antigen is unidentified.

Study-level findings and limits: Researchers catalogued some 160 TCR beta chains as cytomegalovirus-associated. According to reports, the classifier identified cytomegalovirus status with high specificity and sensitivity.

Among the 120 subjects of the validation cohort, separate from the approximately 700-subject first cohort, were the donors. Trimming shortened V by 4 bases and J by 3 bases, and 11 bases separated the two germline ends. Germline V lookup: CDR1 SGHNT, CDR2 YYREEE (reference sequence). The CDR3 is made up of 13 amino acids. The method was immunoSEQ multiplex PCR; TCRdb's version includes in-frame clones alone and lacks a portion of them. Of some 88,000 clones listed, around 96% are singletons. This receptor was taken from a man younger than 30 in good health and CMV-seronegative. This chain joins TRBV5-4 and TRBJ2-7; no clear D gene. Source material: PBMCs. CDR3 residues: CASSPEASYEQYF. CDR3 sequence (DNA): TGTGCCAGCAGCCCCGAGGCCAGCTACGAGCAGTACTTC.